This entry lists 21 T cell receptor beta chains sequenced from one sample in a study of tumor and adjacent non-tumor tissue in lung cancer (dated by TCRdb to the late 2010s). RNA was extracted from bulk unsorted tissue and checked for quality with a NanoDrop ND-1000 and an Agilent 2100. The receptor library was made with multiplex PCR. Instrument on record: Illumina HiSeq 2500. Following protocols modified from ARM-PCR, the researchers constructed TCRbeta libraries through three rounds of nested PCR with primers (Table S4). TCRdb applied fastp at Q25 and MiXCR to the public reads, then kept only in-frame beta chains. Identical CDR3 protein sequences are pooled into one entry, listed with their most common genes and DNA. In this sample the table shows around 71,000 distinct CDR3 sequences, roughly two thirds of which occur a single time. The ten most abundant clones make up under 9.5% of the sample.

Sequencing input: lung tumor tissue. All receptors derive from a woman aged 40-49 years with non-small cell lung cancer.

Details on this clonotype: Because the CDR3 is missing its conserved closing phenylalanine or tryptophan, this is likely a read error. The rearrangement links TRBV4-1 to TRBJ2-7; D is uncertain. Trimming shortened V by 4 bases and J by 1 base, and 14 bases separated the two germline ends. Germline V lookup: CDR1 MGHRA, CDR2 YSYEKL. CDR3 length: 15 residues. The CDR3 region has the DNA TGCGCCAGCAGCCTCTCTCCCATCGGATCCTACGAGCAGTACATC. Its protein product is CASSLSPIGSYEQYI.

The chain links TRBV7-2 to TRBJ2-1; weak D call: TRBD2 (6 bases). CDR1 is SGHTA, CDR2 FQGNSA, per germline. This CDR3 region has 20 residues. Deletions cut 2 bases from V and 8 bases from J, with 31 bases between. In DNA, the CDR3 is TGTGCCAGCAGCTTAAAGGCGCGACCGCGACTAACGGGAACGGGGGATGAGCAGTTCTTC. Amino acids: CASSLKARPRLTGTGDEQFF.

The V call is TRBV10-2, the J call TRBJ2-5; D gene uncertain. V lost 11 bases and J lost 6, with 19 bases in between. Germline lookup yields CDR1 WSHSY and CDR2 SAAADI. This CDR3 spans 13 amino acids. Written as DNA, the CDR3 is TGCGCCGGCACGCCTAGTGGGTGGCAGACCCAGTACTTC. This gives the protein CAGTPSGWQTQYF.

This chain links TRBV5-1 with TRBJ2-1, with TRBD2 matching 13 bases. CDR3 size: 15 residues. Unmatched junction bases numbered 9, after V lost 7 bases and J lost 8 bases. Germline V gene sequence: CDR1 SGHRS, CDR2 YFSETQ. CDR3 loop: CASCWTSGGSDEQFF. Written as DNA, the CDR3 is TGCGCCAGCTGTTGGACTAGCGGGGGTTCGGATGAGCAGTTCTTC.

The chain couples TRBV30 to TRBJ2-1; no firm D call. The CDR3 runs 14 residues. V was clipped by 7 bases and J by 0 bases, with 13 bases between them. Looked up from germline, CDR1 is GTSNPN and CDR2 is SVGIG (reference sequence). CDR3 nucleotide sequence: TGTGCCTACCAGTGGGGAAGCTCCTACAATGAGCAGTTCTTC. Residues: CAYQWGSSYNEQFF. Drawing the rest from reference TRBV30 and TRBJ2-1, the complete variable domain is SQTIHQWPATLVQPVGSPLSLECTVEGTSNPNLYWYRQAAGRGLQLLFYSVGIGQISSEVPQNLSASRPQDRQFILSSKKLLLSDSGFYLCAYQWGSSYNEQFFGPGTRLTVL.

This clonotype has ten or more counts. The V and J genes are TRBV6-5 and TRBJ1-5; D call uncertain. With 5 bases removed from V and 4 bases from J, the gap between germline ends came to 18 bases. Germline CDR1 reads MNHEY; CDR2 reads SVGAGI. This CDR3 contains 16 residues. The CDR3 nucleotides read TGTGCCAGCAGTCCCGCGACCCACTTCTATAATCAGCCCCAGCATTTT. Residues: CASSPATHFYNQPQHF.

In its sample, this clonotype was seen a few times. A read error may produce the germline difference seen at one junction end. J is TRBJ2-3 and V is TRBV24-1; TRBD1 aligns across 11 bases. The germline gives CDR1 KGHDR, CDR2 SFDVKD. The CDR3 spans 16 residues. CDR3 in DNA: TGTGCCACCAGTGACACCGGACAGGGGGCTACAGATACACAGTATTTT. Translated: CATSDTGQGATDTQYF.

Concerning this clonotype itself: This likely comes from a read error, as the CDR3 has no conserved phenylalanine or tryptophan at its end. The chain has TRBV6-5 and TRBJ1-6, with TRBD1 matching 7 bases. This CDR3 region has 13 residues. The germline V gene has CDR1 MNHEY and CDR2 SVGAGI. This CDR3 is CASRDRADSPLHL. CDR3 bases: TGTGCCAGTAGAGACAGGGCTGATTCACCTCTCCACCTT.

The chain has TRBV5-4 and TRBJ2-1, with D possibly called TRBD1 or TRBD2 (5 bases each). The length of the CDR3 is 15 residues. V lost 3 bases and J 10 bases, leaving 20 bases between the germline ends. CDR1 and CDR2 (germline): SGHNT, YYREEE (reference sequence). DNA of the CDR3: TGTGCCAGCAGCTCGGGCCGGATTATCGAGGGGGAGCAGTTCTTC. This gives the protein CASSSGRIIEGEQFF.

In DNA, the CDR3 is TGTGCCAGTAGTACCGGGATAGGAGCAAACACTGAAGCTTTCTTT. Translating gives CASSTGIGANTEAFF. The chain has TRBV12-3 or TRBV12-4 and TRBJ1-1; no definite D call. CDR3 length equals 15 residues. With 9 bases removed from V and 2 bases from J, the gap between germline ends came to 19 bases.

A remark on this clonotype: A much larger clone lies a single base off, so this may be a read error. This chain uses TRBV11-3 with TRBJ2-5; D not resolved. The CDR3 runs 14 residues. Germline V lookup: CDR1 SGHNT, CDR2 YENEEA. CDR3 sequence: CASSLLATQDTQYF. The CDR3, as DNA: TGTGCCAGCAGCTTACTGGCCACGCAAGATACCCAGTACTTC.

A note on this clonotype: Germline is not matched at one junction end, which may reflect a read error. The chain employs TRBV11-2 and TRBJ2-1; TRBD2 aligns across 13 bases. This CDR3 is 17 amino acids long. Germline V gives CDR1 SGHAT, CDR2 FQNNGV. In DNA, the CDR3 is TGTGCCAACAGCAAAGGACTAGCGGGAGTCAACCGACATGAGCAGTTCTTC. Its protein is CANSKGLAGVNRHEQFF.

This clonotype is medium-sized (0.01 to 0.1%). CDR3 loop: CASSAGTSGGRQYF. DNA of the CDR3: TGTGCCAGCAGTGCCGGGACTAGCGGGGGCCGTCAGTACTTC. The genes are TRBV6-1 and TRBJ2-5; TRBD2 agrees at 14 bases. This CDR3 region has 14 residues. The V segment lost 4 bases and the J segment 11 bases; nucleotides outside the gene matches: 6. Germline V gives CDR1 MNHNS, CDR2 SASEGT.

This clonotype has only one observation. The junction shows a germline mismatch at one end, possibly a read error. This chain joins TRBV4-1 and TRBJ2-2, with D possibly matching TRBD2 (6 bases). From germline, CDR1 is MGHRA and CDR2 YSYEKL. This CDR3 contains 14 residues. The CDR3: CASSRGGSTRELIF. For the CDR3, the DNA is TGCGCCAGCAGCCGCGGCGGATCCACCCGGGAGCTGATTTTT.

The chain joins TRBV11-2 to TRBJ2-3; D gene ambiguous. Trimming took 1 base from V and 14 from J, leaving 19 bases between them. Per the germline V gene, CDR1 is SGHAT and CDR2 is FQNNGV. The CDR3 covers 14 residues. CDR3 nucleotide sequence: TGTGCCAGCAGCTTAGTGAAACGCACAGATACGTGGTATTTT. Translation gives CASSLVKRTDTWYF.

The gene calls are TRBV5-4 and TRBJ2-1; D is uncertain. The CDR3 runs 16 residues. Germline CDR1 is SGHNT and CDR2 is YYREEE (reference sequence). Trimming stripped 4 bases from V and 7 bases from J, with 21 bases between. CDR3 coding DNA: TGTGCCAGCAGCATGGCCCGGACCAGAGATAGGAATGAGCAGTTCTTC. Protein sequence: CASSMARTRDRNEQFF.

The sample holds many counts of this clonotype. The chain uses TRBV28 and TRBJ2-1, with 7 bases that match TRBD2. J gave up 2 bases and V 5 bases, and 15 bases lay outside the gene matches. Germline V gene sequence: CDR1 MDHEN, CDR2 SYDVKM. The CDR3 has 18 residues. The CDR3 DNA reads as TGTGCCAGCAGTCCGTCCTTTGGAAGCGGGGATACCTACAATGAGCAGTTCTTC. Protein: CASSPSFGSGDTYNEQFF.

As to this clonotype: This CDR3 is missing its conserved last phenylalanine or tryptophan, likely due to a read error. This chain uses TRBV6-5 with TRBJ2-3; 8 positions agree with TRBD2. Looked up from germline, CDR1 is MNHEY and CDR2 is SVGAGI. The CDR3 is made up of 16 amino acids. CDR3 residues: CASSYSQTSGTDTQYL. In nucleotides, the CDR3 is TGTGCCAGCAGCTACTCTCAGACTAGCGGCACAGATACGCAGTATCTT.

A remark on this clonotype: A read error may produce the germline difference seen at one junction end. This chain joins TRBV7-8 and TRBJ2-1; tentatively, D is TRBD1 (7 bases). The CDR3 extends over 17 amino acids. CDR1 and CDR2 (germline): SGHVS, FQNEAQ. CDR3: CASSFRPGGRSYNEHFF. The CDR3 DNA is TGTGCCAGCAGCTTTCGACCAGGGGGGAGATCCTACAATGAGCACTTCTTC. Full variable domain (remainder filled in from reference TRBV7-8 and TRBJ2-1): GAGVSQSPRYKVAKRGQDVALRCDPISGHVSLFWYQQALGQGPEFLTYFQNEAQLDKSGLPSDRFFAERPEGSVSTLKIQRTQQEDSAVYLCASSFRPGGRSYNEHFFGPGTRLTVL.

On this clonotype itself: Being one base from a much bigger clone, this may be a read error. The chain joins TRBV5-4 to TRBJ1-1; maybe TRBD1 (6 bases). The CDR3 loop spans 14 amino acids. V was cut by 3 bases and J by 4 bases, with 13 bases left in between. The germline CDR1 and CDR2 sequences are SGHNT and YYREEE (reference sequence). The chain's CDR3 is CASSSAAGATEAFF. CDR3 coding DNA: TGTGCCAGCAGCTCGGCCGCAGGGGCCACTGAAGCTTTCTTT.

This clonotype was observed a single time. At one boundary the junction diverges from the germline segment, which might be a read error. This rearrangement joins TRBV11-1 to TRBJ2-2; the D gene could be TRBD1 or TRBD2 (5 bases each). CDR3 length: 15 amino acids. Germline V gene data show CDR1 as SGHAT and CDR2 as FQDESV (reference sequence). Here the CDR3 DNA reads TGTGCCAGCAGCTCCCGGGCAATAGGGACCGGGGAACTGTCTTTT. Translating it yields CASSSRAIGTGELSF.